Listed below are T cell receptor beta chains from one sample, sequenced in a study of T-cell memory formation after mild COVID-19. In TCRdb, the 5' RACE reads were re-called with MiXCR into one record per CDR3 protein. The sample has roughly 600,000 distinct CDR3 sequences, approximately 19% seen once. Specimen: PBMCs or a T cell subset sorted from them (not recorded which). These receptors originate from an adult woman who had mild COVID-19 (a few samples of this study predate the infection). Cell type and time point are not known. Each CDR3 is given with its conserved first and last residue. D genes are given only for firm matches. Expanded clones are given a class, and other clones once, few, many or no size at all.

j_call,clone_size,d_call,v_call,cdr3_nt,cdr3_aa
TRBJ2-5,NA,NA,TRBV20-1,TGCAGTGCTGCCGCCCTGGGAAAGACCCAGTACTTC,CSAAALGKTQYF
TRBJ1-6,few,NA,TRBV9,TGTGCCAGCAGCGTAGAGGCAGGGCTGGATTCACCCCTCCACTTT,CASSVEAGLDSPLHF
TRBJ1-1,NA,NA,TRBV7-2,TGTGCCAGCAGCTTCTCGACAGATCATGAAGCTTTCTTT,CASSFSTDHEAFF
TRBJ2-7,NA,TRBD2,TRBV5-1,TGCGCCAGCAGCTCAACTAGCGAAGCCTACGAGCAGTACTTC,CASSSTSEAYEQYF
TRBJ2-3,few,NA,TRBV5-1,TGCGCCAGCAGCTTGGTGGGCTCTGCAGGCACAGATACGCAGTATTTT,CASSLVGSAGTDTQYF
TRBJ2-1,few,NA,TRBV7-2,TGTGCCAGCAGCCCCCGTGTGCGGGAGCAGTTCTTC,CASSPRVREQFF
TRBJ2-5,NA,NA,TRBV9,TGTGCCAGCAGCGTAGCGGGAGTGGAGACCCAGTACTTC,CASSVAGVETQYF
TRBJ1-1,NA,NA,TRBV2,TGTGCCAGCAATCAGGACCGGCTAAACACTGAAGCTTTCTTT,CASNQDRLNTEAFF
TRBJ2-3,NA,TRBD2,TRBV12-3/TRBV12-4,TGTGCCAGCACAGCGGGGGTCGCAGATACGCAGTATTTT,CASTAGVADTQYF
TRBJ1-4,NA,NA,TRBV3-1,TGTGCCAGCAGCCATACAGCTGCAACTAATGAAAAACTGTTTTTT,CASSHTAATNEKLFF